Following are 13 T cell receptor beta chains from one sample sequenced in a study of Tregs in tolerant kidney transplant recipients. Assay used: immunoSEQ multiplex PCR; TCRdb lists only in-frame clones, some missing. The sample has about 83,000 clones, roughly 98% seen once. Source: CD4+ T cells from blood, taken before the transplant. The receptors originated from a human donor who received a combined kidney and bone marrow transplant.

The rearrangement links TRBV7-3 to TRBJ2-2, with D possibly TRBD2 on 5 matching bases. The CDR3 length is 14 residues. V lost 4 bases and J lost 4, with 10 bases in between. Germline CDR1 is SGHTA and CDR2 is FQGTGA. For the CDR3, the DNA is TGTGCCAGCAGCTCCCATGCGGGCACCGGGGAGCTGTTTTTT. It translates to CASSSHAGTGELFF.

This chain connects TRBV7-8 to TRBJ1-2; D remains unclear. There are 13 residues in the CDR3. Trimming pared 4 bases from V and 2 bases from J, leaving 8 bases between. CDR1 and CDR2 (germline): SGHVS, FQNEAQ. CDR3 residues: CASSYPENYGYTF. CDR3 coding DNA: TGTGCCAGCAGCTACCCAGAAAACTATGGCTACACCTTC.

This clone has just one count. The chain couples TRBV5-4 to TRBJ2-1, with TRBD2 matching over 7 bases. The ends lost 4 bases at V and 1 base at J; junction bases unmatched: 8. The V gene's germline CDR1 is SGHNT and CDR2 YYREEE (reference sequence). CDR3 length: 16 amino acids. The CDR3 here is CASSPGGSGSYNEQFF. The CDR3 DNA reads TGTGCCAGCAGCCCGGGGGGTAGCGGTTCCTACAATGAGCAGTTCTTC.

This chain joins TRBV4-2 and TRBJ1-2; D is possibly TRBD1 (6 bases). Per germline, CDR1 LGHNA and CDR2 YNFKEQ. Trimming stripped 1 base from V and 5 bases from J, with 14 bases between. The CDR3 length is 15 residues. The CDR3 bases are TGTGCCAGCAGCCAAGTTAATGGGGGCAGGTATGGCTACACCTTC. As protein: CASSQVNGGRYGYTF.

The CDR3 nucleotides are TGCGCCAGCAGCTTGAGCCCGATCCCAGGGGTAAACACCATATATTTT. This translates into CASSLSPIPGVNTIYF. V usage is TRBV5-1 and J usage is TRBJ1-3; possibly TRBD1 for D (6 bases). The germline V gene encodes CDR1 SGHRS and CDR2 YFSETQ. With 1 base removed from V and 6 bases from J, the gap between germline ends came to 17 bases. The CDR3 has 16 amino acids.

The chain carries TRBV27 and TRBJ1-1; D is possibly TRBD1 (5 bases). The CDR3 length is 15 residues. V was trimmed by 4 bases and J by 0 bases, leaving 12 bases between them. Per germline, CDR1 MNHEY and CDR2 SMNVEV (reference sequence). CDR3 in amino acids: CASSSATGLNTEAFF. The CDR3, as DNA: TGTGCCAGCAGTTCGGCCACAGGCTTGAACACTGAAGCTTTCTTT.

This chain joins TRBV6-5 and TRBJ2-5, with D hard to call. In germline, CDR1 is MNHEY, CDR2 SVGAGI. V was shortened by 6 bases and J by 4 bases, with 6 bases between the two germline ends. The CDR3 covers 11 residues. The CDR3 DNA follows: TGTGCCAGCAGCCCAGGAGAGACCCAGTACTTC. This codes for CASSPGETQYF.

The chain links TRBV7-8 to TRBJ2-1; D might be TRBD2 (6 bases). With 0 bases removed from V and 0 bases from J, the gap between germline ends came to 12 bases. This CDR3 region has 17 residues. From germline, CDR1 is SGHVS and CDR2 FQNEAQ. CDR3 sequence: CASSLAGGSSSYNEQFF. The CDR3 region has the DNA TGTGCCAGCAGCTTAGCGGGAGGTTCGAGCTCCTACAATGAGCAGTTCTTC.

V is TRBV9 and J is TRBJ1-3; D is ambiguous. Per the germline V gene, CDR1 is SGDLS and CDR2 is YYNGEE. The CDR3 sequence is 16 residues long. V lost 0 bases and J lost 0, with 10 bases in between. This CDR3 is CASSVAPYTSGNTIYF. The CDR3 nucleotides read TGTGCCAGCAGCGTAGCCCCCTATACCTCTGGAAACACCATATATTTT.

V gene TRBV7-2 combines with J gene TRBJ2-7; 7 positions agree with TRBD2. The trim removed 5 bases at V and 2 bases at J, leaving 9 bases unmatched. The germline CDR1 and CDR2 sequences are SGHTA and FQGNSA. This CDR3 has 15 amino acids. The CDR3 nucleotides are TGTGCCAGCAGCCTTAGCGGGCGCGCTACCTACGAGCAGTACTTC. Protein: CASSLSGRATYEQYF.

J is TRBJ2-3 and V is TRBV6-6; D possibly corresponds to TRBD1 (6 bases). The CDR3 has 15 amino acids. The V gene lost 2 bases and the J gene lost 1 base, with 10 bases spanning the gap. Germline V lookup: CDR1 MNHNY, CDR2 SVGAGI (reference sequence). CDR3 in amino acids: CASSYRDIRTDTQYF. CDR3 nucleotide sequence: TGTGCCAGCAGTTACCGGGACATTCGCACAGATACGCAGTATTTT.

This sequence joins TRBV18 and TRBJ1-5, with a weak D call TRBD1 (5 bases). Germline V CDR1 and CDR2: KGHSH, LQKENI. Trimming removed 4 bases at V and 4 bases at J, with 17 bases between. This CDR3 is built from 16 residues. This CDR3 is CASSQSLTDSNQPQHF. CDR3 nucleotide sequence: TGTGCCAGCTCACAGAGTTTGACAGATTCAAATCAGCCCCAGCATTTT.

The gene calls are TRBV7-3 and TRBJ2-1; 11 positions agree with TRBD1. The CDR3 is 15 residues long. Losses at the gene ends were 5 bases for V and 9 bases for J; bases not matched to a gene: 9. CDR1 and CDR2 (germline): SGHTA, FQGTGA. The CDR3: CASSRGQGAFAEQFF. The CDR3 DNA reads TGTGCCAGCAGCCGCGGACAGGGGGCTTTTGCTGAGCAGTTCTTC. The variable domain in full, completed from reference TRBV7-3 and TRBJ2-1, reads GAGVSQTPSNKVTEKGKYVELRCDPISGHTALYWYRQSLGQGPEFLIYFQGTGAADDSGLPNDRFFAVRPEGSVSTLKIQRTERGDSAVYLCASSRGQGAFAEQFFGPGTRLTVL.